The T cell receptor (beta chain) under discussion was sequenced for a study of metastatic and nonmetastatic thyroid tumors. Study at large: Repertoires of blood and of tissue (tumor or nodule) from malignant and benign thyroid patients were compared.

Every patient was untreated before thyroid surgery. This clone was observed at least ten times. TCRdb reprocessed the PCR reads via MiXCR. The data show approximately 13,000 clones, approximately 12% seen once. Per the germline V gene, CDR1 is SGHRS and CDR2 is YFSETQ. The V end was cut by 4 bases, the J end by 10 bases, with 14 bases between. The CDR3 is 12 residues long. The sequencing sample was made of blood. The genes are TRBV5-1 and TRBJ1-1, with D perhaps TRBD1 (5 bases). The origin of this receptor is a female donor with papillary thyroid cancer or a benign thyroid nodule (not recorded which). Some clones in this sample may be carry-over from other donors' samples. The CDR3 loop is CASSPTGRGAFF. DNA for the CDR3: TGCGCCAGCAGCCCCACTGGGAGGGGAGCTTTCTTT.